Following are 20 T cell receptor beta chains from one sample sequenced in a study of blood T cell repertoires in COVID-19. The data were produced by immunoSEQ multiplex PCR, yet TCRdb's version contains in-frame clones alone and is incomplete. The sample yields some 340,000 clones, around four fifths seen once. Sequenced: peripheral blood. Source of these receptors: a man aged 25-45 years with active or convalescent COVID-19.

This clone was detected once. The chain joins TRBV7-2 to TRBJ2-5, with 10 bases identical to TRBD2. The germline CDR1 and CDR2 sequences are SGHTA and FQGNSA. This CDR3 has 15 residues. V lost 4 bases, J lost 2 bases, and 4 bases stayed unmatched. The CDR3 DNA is TGTGCCAGCAGCTCGCAACTAGCGGGACAAGAGACCCAGTACTTC. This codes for CASSSQLAGQETQYF. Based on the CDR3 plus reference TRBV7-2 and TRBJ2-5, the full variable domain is GAGVSQSPSNKVTEKGKDVELRCDPISGHTALYWYRQSLGQGLEFLIYFQGNSAPDKSGLPSDRFSAERTGGSVSTLTIQRTQQEDSAVYLCASSSQLAGQETQYFGPGTRLLVL.

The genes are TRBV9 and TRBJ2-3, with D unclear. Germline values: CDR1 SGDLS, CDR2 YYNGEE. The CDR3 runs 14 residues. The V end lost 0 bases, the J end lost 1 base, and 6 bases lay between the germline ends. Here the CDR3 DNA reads TGTGCCAGCAGCGTAGATCCAGGCACAGATACGCAGTATTTT. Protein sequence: CASSVDPGTDTQYF.

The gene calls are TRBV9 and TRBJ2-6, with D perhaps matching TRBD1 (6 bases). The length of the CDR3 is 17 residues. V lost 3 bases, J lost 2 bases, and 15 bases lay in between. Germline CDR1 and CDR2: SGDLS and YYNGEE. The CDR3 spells CASSAGQISTGANVLTF. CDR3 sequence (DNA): TGTGCCAGCAGCGCCGGACAGATTTCTACTGGGGCCAACGTCCTGACTTTC.

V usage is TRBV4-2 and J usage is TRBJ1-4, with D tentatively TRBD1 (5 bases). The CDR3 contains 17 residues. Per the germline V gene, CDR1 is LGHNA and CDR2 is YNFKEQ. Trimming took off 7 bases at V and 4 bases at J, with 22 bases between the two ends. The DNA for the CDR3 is TGTGCCAGCACCCGAACACCGGACATGGGTGATAATGAAAAACTGTTTTTT. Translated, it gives CASTRTPDMGDNEKLFF.

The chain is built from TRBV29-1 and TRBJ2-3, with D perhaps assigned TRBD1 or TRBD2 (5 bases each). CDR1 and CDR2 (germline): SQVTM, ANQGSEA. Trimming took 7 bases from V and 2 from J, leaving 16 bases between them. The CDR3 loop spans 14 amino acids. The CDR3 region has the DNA TGCAGCGCGGGACCCAGACTGTTCACAGATACGCAGTATTTT. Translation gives CSAGPRLFTDTQYF.

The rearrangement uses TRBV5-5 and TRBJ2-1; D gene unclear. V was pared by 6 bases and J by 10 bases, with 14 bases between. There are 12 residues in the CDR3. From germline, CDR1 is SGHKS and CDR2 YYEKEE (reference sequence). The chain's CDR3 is CASTEAGEEQFF. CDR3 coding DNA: TGTGCCAGCACCGAAGCAGGCGAGGAGCAGTTCTTC.

The CDR3 coding sequence is TGTGCCAGCAGCAAAAGACAGGGGGCTGGAGAGACCCAGTACTTC. This encodes CASSKRQGAGETQYF. The V gene is TRBV11-1, the J gene TRBJ2-5; 10 bases map to TRBD1. V shed 5 bases and J 4 bases; nucleotides not matched to a gene: 7. CDR1 is SGHAT and CDR2 is FQDESV in the germline V gene (reference sequence). The CDR3 spans 15 residues.

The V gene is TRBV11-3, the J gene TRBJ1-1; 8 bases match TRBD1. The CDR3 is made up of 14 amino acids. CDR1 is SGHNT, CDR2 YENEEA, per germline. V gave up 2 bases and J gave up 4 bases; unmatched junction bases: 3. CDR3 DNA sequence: TGTGCCAGCAGCTTAAGACAGGGGCTCACTGAAGCTTTCTTT. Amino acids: CASSLRQGLTEAFF.

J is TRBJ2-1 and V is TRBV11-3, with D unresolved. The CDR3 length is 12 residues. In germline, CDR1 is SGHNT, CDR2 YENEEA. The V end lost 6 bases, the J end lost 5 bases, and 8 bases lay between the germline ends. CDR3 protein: CASSLSHNEQFF. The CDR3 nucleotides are TGTGCCAGCAGTCTGAGCCACAATGAGCAGTTCTTC.

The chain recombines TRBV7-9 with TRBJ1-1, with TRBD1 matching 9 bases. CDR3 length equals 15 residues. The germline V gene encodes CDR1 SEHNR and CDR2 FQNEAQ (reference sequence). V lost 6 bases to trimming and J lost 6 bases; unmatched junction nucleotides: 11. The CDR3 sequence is CASSLTGGRGAEAFF. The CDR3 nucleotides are TGTGCCAGCAGTCTAACAGGGGGCCGGGGGGCTGAAGCTTTCTTT.

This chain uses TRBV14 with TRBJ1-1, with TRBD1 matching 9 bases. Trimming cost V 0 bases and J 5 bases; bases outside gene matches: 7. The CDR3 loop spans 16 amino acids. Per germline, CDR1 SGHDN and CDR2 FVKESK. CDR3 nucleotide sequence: TGTGCCAGCAGCCAAGATGGACAGGGGAGTAAAACTGAAGCTTTCTTT. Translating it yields CASSQDGQGSKTEAFF.

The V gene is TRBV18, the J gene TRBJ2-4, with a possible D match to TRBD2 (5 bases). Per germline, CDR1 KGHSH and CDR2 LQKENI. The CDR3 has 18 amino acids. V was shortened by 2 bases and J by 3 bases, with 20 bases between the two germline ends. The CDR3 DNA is TGTGCCAGCTCACCAGATGAGGGCGTGGGTACTGTCAAAAACATTCAGTACTTC. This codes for CASSPDEGVGTVKNIQYF.

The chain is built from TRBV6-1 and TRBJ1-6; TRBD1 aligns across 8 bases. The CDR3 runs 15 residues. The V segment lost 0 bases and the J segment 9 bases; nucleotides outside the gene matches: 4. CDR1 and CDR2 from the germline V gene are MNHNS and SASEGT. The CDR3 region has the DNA TGTGCCAGCAGTGAAGCGCCCAGGGGGCCTTCACCCCTCCACTTT. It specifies CASSEAPRGPSPLHF.

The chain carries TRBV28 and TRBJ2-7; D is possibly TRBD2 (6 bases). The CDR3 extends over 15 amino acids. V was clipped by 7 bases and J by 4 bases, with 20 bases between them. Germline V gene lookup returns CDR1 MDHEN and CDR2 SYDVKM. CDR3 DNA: TGTGCCAGCATGCCGGAGGGCCCGAGCTGGTACGAGCAGTACTTC. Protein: CASMPEGPSWYEQYF.

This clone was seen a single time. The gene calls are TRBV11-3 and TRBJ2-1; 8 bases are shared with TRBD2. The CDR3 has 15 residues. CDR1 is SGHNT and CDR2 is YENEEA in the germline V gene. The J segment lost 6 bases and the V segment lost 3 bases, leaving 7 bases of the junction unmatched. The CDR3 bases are TGTGCCAGCAGCTTTTCCGGGAGGGGGAGCAATGAGCAGTTCTTC. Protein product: CASSFSGRGSNEQFF.

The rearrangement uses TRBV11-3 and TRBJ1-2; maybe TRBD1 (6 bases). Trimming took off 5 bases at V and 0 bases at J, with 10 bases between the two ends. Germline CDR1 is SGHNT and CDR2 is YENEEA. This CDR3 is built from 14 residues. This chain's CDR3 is CASSLRGANYGYTF. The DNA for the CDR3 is TGTGCCAGCAGCCTCAGGGGAGCTAACTATGGCTACACCTTC.

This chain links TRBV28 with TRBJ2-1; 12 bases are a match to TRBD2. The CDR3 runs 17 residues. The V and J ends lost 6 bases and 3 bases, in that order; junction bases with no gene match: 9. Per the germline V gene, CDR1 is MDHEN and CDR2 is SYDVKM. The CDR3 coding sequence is TGTGCCAGCAGCCGTACCCGGACTAGCGGGGACTACAATGAGCAGTTCTTC. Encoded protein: CASSRTRTSGDYNEQFF.

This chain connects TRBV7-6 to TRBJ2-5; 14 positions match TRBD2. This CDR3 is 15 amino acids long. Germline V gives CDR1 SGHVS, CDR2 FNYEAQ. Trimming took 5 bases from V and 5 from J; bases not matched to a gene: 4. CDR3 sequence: CASSPGLAGEETQYF. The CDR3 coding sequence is TGTGCCAGCAGCCCGGGACTAGCGGGGGAGGAGACCCAGTACTTC.

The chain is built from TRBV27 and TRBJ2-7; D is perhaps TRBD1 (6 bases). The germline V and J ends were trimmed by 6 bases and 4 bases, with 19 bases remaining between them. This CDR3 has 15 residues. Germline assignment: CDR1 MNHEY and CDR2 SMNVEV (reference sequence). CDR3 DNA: TGTGCCAGCAGAATCCGGGACCCAGGGGCGTACGAGCAGTACTTC. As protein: CASRIRDPGAYEQYF.

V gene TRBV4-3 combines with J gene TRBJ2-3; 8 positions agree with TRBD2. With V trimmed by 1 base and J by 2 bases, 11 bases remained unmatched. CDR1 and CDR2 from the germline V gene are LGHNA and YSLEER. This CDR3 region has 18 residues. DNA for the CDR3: TGCGCCAGCAGCCAAGGACCGCGCGGGGGGCCAAACACAGATACGCAGTATTTT. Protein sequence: CASSQGPRGGPNTDTQYF.